Listed below are T cell receptor beta chains from one sample, sequenced in a study of blood T cell repertoires in COVID-19. Libraries were prepared by immunoSEQ multiplex PCR; TCRdb keeps only in-frame clonotypes and omits some of them. The sample includes approximately 280,000 clones, roughly nine tenths of them seen just once. Sequences were obtained from PBMCs or T cells enriched from blood (not recorded which). These receptors came from a woman in her 40s who had recovered from COVID-19. The CDR3 runs from the conserved cysteine through the conserved F or W. D genes are given only for firm matches. Not all rows give a size; the values are once, few, many and, for expanded clones, a class.

j_call	v_call	d_call	clone_size	cdr3_nt	cdr3_aa
TRBJ2-7	TRBV7-2	.	once	TGTGCCAGCAGCTTAGCGGCGGGTCAGAGGGACTACGAGCAGTACTTC	CASSLAAGQRDYEQYF
TRBJ1-3	TRBV7-2	TRBD1	.	TGTGCCAGCAGCTATTGGACAGGGGGCGTTTCTGGAAACACCATATATTTT	CASSYWTGGVSGNTIYF
TRBJ2-4	TRBV6-5	TRBD1	.	TGTGCCAGCAGTTACTCGGGACAGCTAGCCAAAAACATTCAGTACTTC	CASSYSGQLAKNIQYF
TRBJ2-2	TRBV7-9	.	.	TGTGCCAGCAGCTTAGGGCAGGCGAAAAACACCGGGGAGCTGTTTTTT	CASSLGQAKNTGELFF
TRBJ2-7	TRBV6-5	.	.	TGTGCCAGTACAGGGCCCTCCTACGAGCAGTACTTC	CASTGPSYEQYF
TRBJ2-1	TRBV4-2	TRBD2	.	TGTGCCAGCAGCCGTGGGACTAGCGGGAGTGATGAGCAGTTCTTC	CASSRGTSGSDEQFF
TRBJ2-5	TRBV24-1	.	.	TGTGCCACCAGTCCGCAGGGAAGGGGTCAAGAGACCCAGTACTTC	CATSPQGRGQETQYF
TRBJ2-7	TRBV10-3	TRBD1	.	TGTGCCATCAGCTCGGGACAGGGTATCGTATACGACGAGCAGTACTTC	CAISSGQGIVYDEQYF
TRBJ1-6	TRBV28	TRBD1	.	TGTGCCAGCAGACCGGGACAGCATAATTCACCCCTCCACTTT	CASRPGQHNSPLHF
TRBJ1-1	TRBV28	.	.	TGTGCCAGCAGTCTGCCAGGGCTCGTGAACACTGAAGCTTTCTTT	CASSLPGLVNTEAFF
TRBJ2-7	TRBV5-5	.	.	TGTGCCAGCAGCTTGGACCCTACGGGCTACGAGCAGTACTTC	CASSLDPTGYEQYF
TRBJ2-7	TRBV15	TRBD1	.	TGTGCCACCAGCAGAGATACCGACAGGGCCTACGAGCAGTACTTC	CATSRDTDRAYEQYF
TRBJ1-2	TRBV5-3	.	.	TGTGCCAGAAGCTTGAAACAGCTATGGGGCTACACCTTC	CARSLKQLWGYTF
TRBJ1-1	TRBV7-9	.	.	TGTGCCAGCAGCCACGCCCAGGGTGGCACTGAAGCTTTCTTT	CASSHAQGGTEAFF
TRBJ2-6	TRBV28	.	.	TGTGCCAGCAGTTTATGGCGTCCCCCCCTCTCTGGGGCCAACGTCCTGACTTTC	CASSLWRPPLSGANVLTF
TRBJ2-7	TRBV7-3	.	.	TGTGCCAGCAGCTTAACAGGGGCGGGGTACGAGCAGTACTTC	CASSLTGAGYEQYF
TRBJ1-4	TRBV5-1	TRBD1	.	TGCGCCAGCAGACCGGACAGGGGAGGGATCGGAGCTAATGAAAAACTGTTTTTT	CASRPDRGGIGANEKLFF
TRBJ1-1	TRBV29-1	TRBD1	.	TGCAGCGTGGGACAGGGTCGGACTGAAGCTTTCTTT	CSVGQGRTEAFF
TRBJ2-7	TRBV18	TRBD1	.	TGTGCCAGCTCACCAGGACAGGGAGGTAACGAGCAGTACTTC	CASSPGQGGNEQYF
TRBJ1-2	TRBV28	.	.	TGTGCCAGCAGTTTCTTTCAGGGTGGCTATGGCTACACCTTC	CASSFFQGGYGYTF
TRBJ2-1	TRBV3-1/TRBV3-2	.	few	TGTGCCAGTAGCGTACAGAGAAGTTATGAGCAGTTCTTC	CASSVQRSYEQFF
TRBJ2-7	TRBV6-1	.	.	TGTGCCAGCAGTGAAGCGCGAGGGACATACGAGCAGTACTTC	CASSEARGTYEQYF
TRBJ2-3	TRBV3-1/TRBV3-2	.	.	TGTGCCAGCAGCCTGGTCGGGGATACGCAGTATTTT	CASSLVGDTQYF
TRBJ2-7	TRBV28	.	once	TGTGCCAGCAGTGGGTCTACCGGGAGCTTTTTCTACGAGCAGTACTTC	CASSGSTGSFFYEQYF
TRBJ1-1	TRBV2	.	.	TGTGCCAGCAGAGACCAGGGGAACACTGAAGCTTTCTTT	CASRDQGNTEAFF
TRBJ2-1	TRBV6-5	TRBD2	.	TGTGCCAGCAGTTACTCGATTGGGACTAGCGGTACCGAGCAGTTCTTC	CASSYSIGTSGTEQFF
TRBJ1-1	TRBV27	.	.	TGTGCCAGCAGTTTAGCCGGGGGGAACACTGAAGCTTTCTTT	CASSLAGGNTEAFF
TRBJ2-7	TRBV19	.	.	TGTGCCAGTAGAAGACTGGGAGGGGGCGAGCAGTACTTC	CASRRLGGGEQYF
TRBJ1-5	TRBV28	TRBD1	.	TGTGCCAGCAGGCCAGGGGGTGGGATAAATCAGCCCCAGCATTTT	CASRPGGGINQPQHF
TRBJ1-1	TRBV12-3/TRBV12-4	.	once	TGTGCCAGCAGGGTCGGCACTGAAGCTTTCTTT	CASRVGTEAFF
TRBJ2-1	TRBV7-2	.	.	TGTGCCAGCAGCTTAAATGAACTAGACCATCTCTCCTACAATGAGCAGTTCTTC	CASSLNELDHLSYNEQFF
TRBJ2-5	TRBV5-1	.	.	TGCGCCAGCAGCACGGGGAGCCAGGAGACCCAGTACTTC	CASSTGSQETQYF
TRBJ1-2	TRBV20-1	.	.	TGCAGTGCCAGTCTAGGGGCCCCCCGGCTCTATGGCTACACCTTC	CSASLGAPRLYGYTF
TRBJ1-4	TRBV27	.	.	TGTGCCAGCAGTCCCTCAACTAATGAAAAACTGTTTTTT	CASSPSTNEKLFF
TRBJ1-5	TRBV7-2	TRBD1	.	TGTGCCAGCAGCACAGACAGGGGGCGCAATCAGCCCCAGCATTTT	CASSTDRGRNQPQHF
TRBJ2-5	TRBV23-1	TRBD2	.	TGCGCCAGCAGTCAACGGACTAGCGGGAGGGGGCGAGAGACCCAGTACTTC	CASSQRTSGRGRETQYF
TRBJ1-1	TRBV7-2	.	.	TGTGCCAGCGGGTCCACAGGGCTGTACACTGAAGCTTTCTTT	CASGSTGLYTEAFF
TRBJ2-1	TRBV6-2/TRBV6-3	.	.	TGTGCCAGCAGCCTGACTAGAAGGGATGAGCAGTTCTTC	CASSLTRRDEQFF
TRBJ2-1	TRBV24-1	.	.	TGTGCCACCAGTGATCCAGGGAGGTCCTACAATGAGCAGTTCTTC	CATSDPGRSYNEQFF
TRBJ1-5	TRBV27	TRBD1	.	TGTGCCAGCAGTCCCGGACAGGGGTACGGCAATCAGCCCCAGCATTTT	CASSPGQGYGNQPQHF
TRBJ2-7	TRBV2	.	few	TGTGCCAGCAGTGAAGGGAGCGGAGGCAGCTACGAGCAGTACTTC	CASSEGSGGSYEQYF
TRBJ2-5	TRBV24-1	TRBD2	.	TGTGCCACCAGTGATTTGGCTAGCGGGGCCCAAGAGACCCAGTACTTC	CATSDLASGAQETQYF
TRBJ2-3	TRBV18	TRBD2	.	TGTGCCAGCTCACCAGGCGGAGCGGGAGTGCGTTATCTGTCAGATACGCAGTATTTT	CASSPGGAGVRYLSDTQYF
TRBJ1-2	TRBV19	.	.	TGTGCCAGTAAGTCGGACAGTCGGAACTATGGCTACACCTTC	CASKSDSRNYGYTF
TRBJ2-7	TRBV6-5	.	.	TGTGCCAGCAGCCTAACAGGAGATTACGAGCAGTACTTC	CASSLTGDYEQYF
TRBJ2-2	TRBV9	TRBD1	.	TGTGCCAGCAGCCCCGGACAGGGGGCTATTAAAACCGGGGAGCTGTTTTTT	CASSPGQGAIKTGELFF
TRBJ2-1	TRBV28	TRBD2	.	TGTGCCAGCAGTTTTCGGCTAGCGGGAGCCGAGTTCTTC	CASSFRLAGAEFF
TRBJ2-1	TRBV7-2	.	.	TGTGCCAGCAGCTTTACTCAGGGGTACTACAATGAGCAGTTCTTC	CASSFTQGYYNEQFF
TRBJ2-3	TRBV2	.	.	TGTGCCAGCAGGAGTGCTTCGGATACGCAGTATTTT	CASRSASDTQYF
TRBJ1-1	TRBV28	TRBD1	.	TGTGCCAGCAGCCTACCGACAGGGGGCGTACCTGAAGCTTTCTTT	CASSLPTGGVPEAFF
TRBJ1-1	TRBV28	.	.	TGTGCCAGCAGCCCCCCAGCCCTAACAGGGCGGAACACTGAAGCTTTCTTT	CASSPPALTGRNTEAFF
TRBJ2-7	TRBV13	.	.	TGTGCCAGCAGCTTAATTAGCGAACACTACGAGCAGTACTTC	CASSLISEHYEQYF
TRBJ2-2	TRBV7-3	.	once	TGTGCCAGCAGCCCCCCAGGCACCGGGGAGCTGTTTTTT	CASSPPGTGELFF
TRBJ1-1	TRBV5-1	.	few	TGCGCCAGCAGCTTGTCTCAGGGCTTGTACACTGAAGCTTTCTTT	CASSLSQGLYTEAFF
TRBJ2-2	TRBV28	TRBD2	.	TGTGCCAGCAGTTTTGGCGGGAGTAGGGGGGAGCTGTTTTTT	CASSFGGSRGELFF
TRBJ2-7	TRBV4-3	TRBD2	once	TGCGCCAGCAGCCAAGCTAGCGGGAGGGGTTCCGAGCAGTACTTC	CASSQASGRGSEQYF
TRBJ1-6	TRBV12-3/TRBV12-4	.	.	TGTGCCAGCAGTCCTACCCAGGGTTCACCCCTCCACTTT	CASSPTQGSPLHF
TRBJ2-7	TRBV30	.	.	TGTGCCTGGAGTCTCGGGGTAAAGGCAGAGCAGTACTTC	CAWSLGVKAEQYF
TRBJ2-1	TRBV18	TRBD2	.	TGTGCCAGCTCATCTAGCGGGCAGAGCTCCTACAATGAGCAGTTCTTC	CASSSSGQSSYNEQFF